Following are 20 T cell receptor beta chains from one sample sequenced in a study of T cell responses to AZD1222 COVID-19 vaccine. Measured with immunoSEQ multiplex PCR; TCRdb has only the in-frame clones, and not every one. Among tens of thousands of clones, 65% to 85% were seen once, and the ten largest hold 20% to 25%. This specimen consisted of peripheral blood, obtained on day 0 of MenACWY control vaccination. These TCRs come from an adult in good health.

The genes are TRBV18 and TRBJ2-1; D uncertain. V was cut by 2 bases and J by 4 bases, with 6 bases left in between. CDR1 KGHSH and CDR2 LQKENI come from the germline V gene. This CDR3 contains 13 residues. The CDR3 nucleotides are TGTGCCAGCTCACCAGGCAGTTACAATGAGCAGTTCTTC. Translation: CASSPGSYNEQFF.

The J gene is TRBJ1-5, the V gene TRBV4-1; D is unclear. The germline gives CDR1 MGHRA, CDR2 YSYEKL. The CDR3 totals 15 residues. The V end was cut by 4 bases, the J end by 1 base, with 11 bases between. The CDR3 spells CASSLPGISNQPQHF. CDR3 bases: TGCGCCAGCAGCCTTCCTGGTATCAGCAATCAGCCCCAGCATTTT.

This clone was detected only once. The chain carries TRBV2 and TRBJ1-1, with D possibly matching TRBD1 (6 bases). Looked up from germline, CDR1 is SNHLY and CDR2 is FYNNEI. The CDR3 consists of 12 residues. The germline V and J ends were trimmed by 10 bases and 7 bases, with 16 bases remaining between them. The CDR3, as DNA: TGTGCCACTAGGCAGGGGTTCGGTGAAGCTTTCTTT. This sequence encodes CATRQGFGEAFF.

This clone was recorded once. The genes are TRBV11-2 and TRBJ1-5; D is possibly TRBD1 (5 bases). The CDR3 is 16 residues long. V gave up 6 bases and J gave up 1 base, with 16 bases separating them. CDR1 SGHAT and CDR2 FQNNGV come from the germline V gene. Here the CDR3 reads CASSPLRGRSNQPQHF. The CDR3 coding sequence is TGTGCCAGCAGTCCTCTTAGGGGACGAAGCAATCAGCCCCAGCATTTT.

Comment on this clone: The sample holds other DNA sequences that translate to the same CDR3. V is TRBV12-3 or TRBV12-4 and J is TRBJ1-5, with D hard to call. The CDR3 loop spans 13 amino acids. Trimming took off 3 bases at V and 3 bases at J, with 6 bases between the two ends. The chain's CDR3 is CASSFRVNQPQHF. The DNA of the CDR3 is TGTGCCAGCAGTTTTCGAGTCAATCAGCCCCAGCATTTT.

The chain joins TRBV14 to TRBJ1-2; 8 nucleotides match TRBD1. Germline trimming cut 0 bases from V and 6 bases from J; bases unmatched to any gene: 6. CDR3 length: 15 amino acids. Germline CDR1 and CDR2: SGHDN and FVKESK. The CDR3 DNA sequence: TGTGCCAGCAGCCAAGATCTAGTGACAGGGGATGGCTACACCTTC. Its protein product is CASSQDLVTGDGYTF.

The CDR3 nucleotides are TGTGCCAGCAGCCCAAGAGGGACAGATGAAAAACTGTTTTTT. Its translation is CASSPRGTDEKLFF. The gene calls are TRBV9 and TRBJ1-4, with TRBD1 identical over 7 bases. CDR3 size: 14 residues. J was trimmed by 6 bases and V by 4 bases; bases with no gene match: 6. Per the germline V gene, CDR1 is SGDLS and CDR2 is YYNGEE. Looking up the rest from reference TRBV9 and TRBJ1-4 gives the full variable domain: DSGVTQTPKHLITATGQRVTLRCSPRSGDLSVYWYQQSLDQGLQFLIQYYNGEERAKGNILERFSAQQFPDLHSELNLSSLELGDSALYFCASSPRGTDEKLFFGSGTQLSVL.

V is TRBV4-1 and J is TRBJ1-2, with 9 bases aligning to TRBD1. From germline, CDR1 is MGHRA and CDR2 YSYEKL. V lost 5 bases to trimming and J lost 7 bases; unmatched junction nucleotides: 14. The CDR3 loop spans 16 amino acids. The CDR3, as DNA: TGCGCCAGCAGCTCTCGACCTCCAGGGACAGGGTTTGGCTACACCTTC. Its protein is CASSSRPPGTGFGYTF.

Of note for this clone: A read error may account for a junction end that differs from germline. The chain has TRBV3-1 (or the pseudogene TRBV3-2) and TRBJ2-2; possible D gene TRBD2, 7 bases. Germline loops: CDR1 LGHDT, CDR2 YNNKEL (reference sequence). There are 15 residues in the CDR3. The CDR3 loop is CPSRPRAGAGGELFF. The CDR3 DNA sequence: TGTCCCAGCCGCCCCCGGGCGGGGGCGGGCGGGGAGCTGTTTTTT.

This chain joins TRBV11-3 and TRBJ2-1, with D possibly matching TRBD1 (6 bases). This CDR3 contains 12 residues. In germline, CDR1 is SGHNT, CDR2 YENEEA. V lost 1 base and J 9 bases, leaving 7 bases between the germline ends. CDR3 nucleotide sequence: TGTGCCAGCAGCTTAGCAGGGGCTGAGCAGTTCTTC. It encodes CASSLAGAEQFF.

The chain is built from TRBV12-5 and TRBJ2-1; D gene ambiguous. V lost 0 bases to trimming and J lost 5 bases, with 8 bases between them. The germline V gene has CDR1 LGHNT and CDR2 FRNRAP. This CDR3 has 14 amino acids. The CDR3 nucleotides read TGTGCTAGTGGTTTGGTATCCTGGGACAATGAGCAGTTCTTC. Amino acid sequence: CASGLVSWDNEQFF.

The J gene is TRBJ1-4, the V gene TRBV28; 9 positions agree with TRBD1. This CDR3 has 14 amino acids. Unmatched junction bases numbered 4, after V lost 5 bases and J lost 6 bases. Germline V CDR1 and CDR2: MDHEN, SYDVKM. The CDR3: CASSPGTGYEKLFF. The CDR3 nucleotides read TGTGCCAGCAGTCCCGGGACAGGGTATGAAAAACTGTTTTTT.

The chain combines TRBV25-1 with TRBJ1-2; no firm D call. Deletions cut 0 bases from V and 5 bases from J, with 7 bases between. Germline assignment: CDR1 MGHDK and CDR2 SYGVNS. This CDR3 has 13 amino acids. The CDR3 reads CASSEYVSYGYTF. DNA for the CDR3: TGTGCCAGCAGTGAATATGTCTCTTATGGCTACACCTTC.

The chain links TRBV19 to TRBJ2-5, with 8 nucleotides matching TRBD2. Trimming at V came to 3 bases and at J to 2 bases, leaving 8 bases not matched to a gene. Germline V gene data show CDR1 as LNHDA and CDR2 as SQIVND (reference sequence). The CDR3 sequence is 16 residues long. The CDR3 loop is CASSIQTGGPQETQYF. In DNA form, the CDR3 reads TGTGCCAGTAGTATCCAAACGGGAGGGCCTCAAGAGACCCAGTACTTC.

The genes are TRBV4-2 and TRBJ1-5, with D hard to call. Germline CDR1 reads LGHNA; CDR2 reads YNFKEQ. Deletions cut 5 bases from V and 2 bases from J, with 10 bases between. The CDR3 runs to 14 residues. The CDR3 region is CASSYTSGNQPQHF. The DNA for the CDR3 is TGTGCCAGCAGCTACACATCCGGCAATCAGCCCCAGCATTTT.

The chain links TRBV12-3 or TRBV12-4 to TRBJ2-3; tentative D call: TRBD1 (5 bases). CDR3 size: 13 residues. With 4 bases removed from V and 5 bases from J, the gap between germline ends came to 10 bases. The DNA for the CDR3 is TGTGCCAGCAGTTCCGACAGCGTAGATACGCAGTATTTT. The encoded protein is CASSSDSVDTQYF.

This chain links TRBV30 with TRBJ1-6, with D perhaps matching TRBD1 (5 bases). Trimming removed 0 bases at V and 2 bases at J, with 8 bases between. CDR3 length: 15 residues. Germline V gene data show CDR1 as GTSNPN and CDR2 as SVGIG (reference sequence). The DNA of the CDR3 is TGTGCCTGGAGTGTTGGGGGACCCTATAATTCACCCCTCCACTTT. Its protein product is CAWSVGGPYNSPLHF.

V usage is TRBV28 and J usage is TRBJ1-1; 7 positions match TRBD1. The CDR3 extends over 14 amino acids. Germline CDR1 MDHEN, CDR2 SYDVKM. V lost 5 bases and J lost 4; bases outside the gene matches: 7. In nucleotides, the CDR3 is TGTGCCAGCAGTGCAGGGGGGCAGGGCACTGAAGCTTTCTTT. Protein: CASSAGGQGTEAFF.

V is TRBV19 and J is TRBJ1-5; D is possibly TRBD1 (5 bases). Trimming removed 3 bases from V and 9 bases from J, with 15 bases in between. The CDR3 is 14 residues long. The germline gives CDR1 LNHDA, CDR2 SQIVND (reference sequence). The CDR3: CASSMDSGDPPQHF. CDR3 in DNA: TGTGCCAGTAGTATGGACTCGGGGGATCCGCCCCAGCATTTT.

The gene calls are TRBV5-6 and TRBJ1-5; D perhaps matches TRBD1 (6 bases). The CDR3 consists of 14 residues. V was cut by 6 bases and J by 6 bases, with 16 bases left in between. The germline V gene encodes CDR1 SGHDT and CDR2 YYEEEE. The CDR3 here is CASTDSRGPQPQHF. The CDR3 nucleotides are TGTGCCAGCACGGACAGCCGAGGGCCTCAGCCCCAGCATTTT.